These 12 T cell receptor beta chains share one sample of origin, sequenced in a study of post-analysis software for immune sequencing data. Study-level findings and limits: Controls had lower frequencies than patients of 4 or 5 TRBV segments, which included TRBV5-6, TRBV5-1 and TRBV20-1.

The TCR beta cDNA libraries contained unique molecular identifiers. TCRdb called the PCR reads again in MiXCR, with one record for every CDR3 protein. The table records around 260,000 distinct CDR3 sequences, less than 40% of them present only once. No antigens are known for them. Sequences were obtained from blood. The receptors here all came from a girl aged 5 to 17 with multiple sclerosis.

This clonotype was found many times. The genes are TRBV21-1 and TRBJ1-2. TRBV21-1 is a listed pseudogene. There are 11 residues in the CDR3. This chain's CDR3 is CAGTTFYGYTF. Written as DNA, the CDR3 is TGTGCCGGAACGACTTTTTATGGCTACACCTTC.

V and J are TRBV20-1 and TRBJ2-5, with TRBD1 identical over 9 bases. From germline, CDR1 is DFQATT and CDR2 SNEGSKA (reference sequence). The CDR3 is 15 residues long. Trimming at V came to 5 bases and at J to 1 base, leaving 8 bases not matched to a gene. This chain's CDR3 is CSADLDRGVQETQYF. In DNA, the CDR3 is TGCAGTGCTGACTTAGACAGGGGGGTCCAAGAGACCCAGTACTTC.

This clonotype showed up just a few times. This sequence joins TRBV2 and TRBJ2-2, with TRBD2 matching over 7 bases. This CDR3 contains 14 residues. Germline assignment: CDR1 SNHLY and CDR2 FYNNEI. V lost 7 bases to trimming and J lost 7 bases; unmatched junction nucleotides: 9. CDR3 in DNA: TGTGCCAGCAAAGTTACTAGCGCCGGCGGGGAGCTGTTTTTT. Its protein is CASKVTSAGGELFF.

This chain connects TRBV29-1 to TRBJ2-3; perhaps TRBD1 as D (5 bases). The CDR3 extends over 13 amino acids. V shed 3 bases and J shed 3 bases, with 10 bases lying between them. Germline-derived CDR1 and CDR2 are SQVTM and ANQGSEA. The CDR3 nucleotides read TGCAGCGTTGATAGGGGCGGAACAGATACGCAGTATTTT. This translates into CSVDRGGTDTQYF.

Turning to this clonotype: This clone may be a read error of a much larger clone one base away. The chain uses TRBV10-3 and TRBJ2-1; D may be TRBD2 (5 bases). The J call is uncertain, as TRBJ2-7 better fits the DNA end. Germline V gene sequence: CDR1 ENHRY, CDR2 SYGVKD. This CDR3 has 15 residues. The CDR3 bases are TGTGCCATCGAACTCCGGAAGGGAGACCACAATGAGCAGTACTTC. Encoded protein: CAIELRKGDHNEQYF.

The V and J genes are TRBV30 and TRBJ2-1; 14 bases are shared with TRBD2. The CDR3 runs 13 residues. From germline, CDR1 is GTSNPN and CDR2 SVGIG (reference sequence). Trimming cost V 8 bases and J 6 bases; bases outside gene matches: 3. As DNA, the CDR3 is TGTGCCCGTGGGACTAGCGGGAGCAATGAGCAGTTCTTC. This gives the protein CARGTSGSNEQFF. The variable domain in full, with the rest retrieved from reference TRBV30 and TRBJ2-1, is SQTIHQWPATLVQPVGSPLSLECTVEGTSNPNLYWYRQAAGRGLQLLFYSVGIGQISSEVPQNLSASRPQDRQFILSSKKLLLSDSGFYLCARGTSGSNEQFFGPGTRLTVL.

The chain joins TRBV12-3 or TRBV12-4 to TRBJ2-6; D might be TRBD1 or TRBD2, each matching 5 bases. The V end was cut by 7 bases, the J end by 0 bases, with 16 bases between. The CDR3 covers 17 residues. The CDR3 bases are TGTGCCAGCAAAAATCACCGGGGCGACTCTGGGGCCAACGTCCTGACTTTC. Translating gives CASKNHRGDSGANVLTF.

This clonotype was seen many times. The CDR3 reads CASGLGREGSNQPQHF. For the CDR3, the DNA is TGTGCCAGCGGACTGGGGAGGGAGGGAAGCAATCAGCCCCAGCATTTT. This chain links TRBV27 with TRBJ1-5, with unresolved D. Germline V gives CDR1 MNHEY, CDR2 SMNVEV (reference sequence). The CDR3 has 16 amino acids. Trimming stripped 8 bases from V and 1 base from J, with 18 bases between.

The chain carries TRBV15 and TRBJ2-1, with D hard to call. Trimming cost V 1 base and J 9 bases, with 16 bases left between them. The CDR3 totals 15 residues. Germline assignment: CDR1 LNHNV and CDR2 YYDKDF (reference sequence). CDR3 DNA: TGTGCCACCAGCAGAGTGGGCCAGACACGGAGTGAGCAGTTCTTC. Translating gives CATSRVGQTRSEQFF.

The rearrangement links TRBV5-5 to TRBJ1-5; TRBD1 is a possible D gene (5 bases). This CDR3 has 15 residues. Germline CDR1 reads SGHKS; CDR2 reads YYEKEE (reference sequence). V gave up 3 bases and J gave up 4 bases, with 14 bases separating them. The DNA of the CDR3 is TGTGCCAGCAGCTCGTTTGGGGGACCAAATCAGCCCCAGCATTTT. Amino acids: CASSSFGGPNQPQHF.

In regard to this clonotype: The germline gene is not matched at one end of the junction; a read error may be the cause. The V and J genes are TRBV3-1 and TRBJ1-4, with 8 bases that match TRBD1. From germline, CDR1 is LGHDT and CDR2 YNNKEL (reference sequence). This CDR3 has 14 amino acids. The CDR3 sequence is CAGSLGQENEKLFF. Written as DNA, the CDR3 is TGTGCCGGCAGCCTGGGACAGGAGAATGAAAAACTGTTTTTT.

This clonotype has at least ten counts. The genes are TRBV24-1 and TRBJ2-3, with 8 bases matching TRBD1. Germline CDR1 reads KGHDR; CDR2 reads SFDVKD. V was clipped by 5 bases and J by 4 bases; unmatched bases: 7. The CDR3 loop spans 15 amino acids. The DNA for the CDR3 is TGTGCCACCAGTGCGGCAGGGGGCAGCCCAGATACGCAGTATTTT. This translates into CATSAAGGSPDTQYF.